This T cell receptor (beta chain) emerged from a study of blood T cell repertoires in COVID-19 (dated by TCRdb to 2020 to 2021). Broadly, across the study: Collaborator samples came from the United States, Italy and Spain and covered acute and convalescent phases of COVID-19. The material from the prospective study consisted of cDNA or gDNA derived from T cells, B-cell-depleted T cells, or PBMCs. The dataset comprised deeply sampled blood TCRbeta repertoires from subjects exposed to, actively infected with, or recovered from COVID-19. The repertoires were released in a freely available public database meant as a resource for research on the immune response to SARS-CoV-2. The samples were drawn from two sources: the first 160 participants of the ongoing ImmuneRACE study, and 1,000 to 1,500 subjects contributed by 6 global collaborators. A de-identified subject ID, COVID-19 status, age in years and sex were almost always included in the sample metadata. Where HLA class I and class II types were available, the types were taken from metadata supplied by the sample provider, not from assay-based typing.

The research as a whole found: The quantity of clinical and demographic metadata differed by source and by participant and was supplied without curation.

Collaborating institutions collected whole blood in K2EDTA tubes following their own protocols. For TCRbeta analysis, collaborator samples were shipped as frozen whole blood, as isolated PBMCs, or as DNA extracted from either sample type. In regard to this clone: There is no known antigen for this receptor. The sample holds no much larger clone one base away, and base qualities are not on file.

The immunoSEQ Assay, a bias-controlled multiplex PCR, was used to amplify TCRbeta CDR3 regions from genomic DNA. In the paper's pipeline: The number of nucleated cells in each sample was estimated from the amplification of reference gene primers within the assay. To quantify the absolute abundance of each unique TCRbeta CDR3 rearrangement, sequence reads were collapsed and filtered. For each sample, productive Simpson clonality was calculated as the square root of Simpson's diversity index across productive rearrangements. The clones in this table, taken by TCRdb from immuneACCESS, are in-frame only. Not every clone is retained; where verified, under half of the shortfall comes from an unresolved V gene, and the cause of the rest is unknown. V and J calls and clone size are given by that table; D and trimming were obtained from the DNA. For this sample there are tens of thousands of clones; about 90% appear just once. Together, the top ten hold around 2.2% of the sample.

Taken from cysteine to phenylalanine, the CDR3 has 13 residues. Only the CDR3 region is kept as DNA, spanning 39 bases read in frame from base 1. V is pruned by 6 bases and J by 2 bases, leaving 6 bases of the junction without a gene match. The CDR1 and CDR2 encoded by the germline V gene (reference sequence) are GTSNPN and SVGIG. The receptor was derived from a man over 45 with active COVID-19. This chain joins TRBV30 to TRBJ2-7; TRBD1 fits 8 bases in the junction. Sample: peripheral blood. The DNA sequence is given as TGTGCCTGCCGGACAGGGTTTACCTACGAGCAGTACTTC. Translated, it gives CACRTGFTYEQYF.